This TCR beta chain was observed in a study of blood T cell repertoires in COVID-19. In the study overall: COVID-19 samples, acute and convalescent, were from the United States, Italy and Spain. In each case, the material was cDNA or gDNA derived from T cells, B-cell-depleted T cells, or PBMCs.

Germline CDR1 and CDR2: MGHRA and YSYEKL. This CDR3 region has 16 residues. J was trimmed by 9 bases and V by 1 base; bases with no gene match: 12. The assay was immunoSEQ multiplex PCR, and TCRdb's table has in-frame clones only and misses some. Of a few hundred thousand clones detected, 91% appear once; the ten largest clones hold 1.2%. Those enrolled, adults aged roughly 18 to 89 years, came from roughly 22 US areas. Grouping used clinical history reported by participants in a survey and questionnaire. This receptor was obtained from a human donor in a cohort exposed to, infected with or recovered from COVID-19 (not recorded which). The donor label of this sample is uncertain. Sequencing input: PBMCs or T cells enriched from blood (not recorded which). The J gene is TRBJ2-5, the V gene TRBV4-1, with 9 bases that match TRBD2. The CDR3 coding sequence is TGCGCCAGCAGCCAAGGCGTGACTAGCGGCCCCGGGGCCCAGTACTTC. Protein product: CASSQGVTSGPGAQYF.